This is a list of T cell receptor beta chains from one sample in a study of T cell responses to AZD1222 COVID-19 vaccine. Clones were read by immunoSEQ multiplex PCR, and TCRdb kept only the in-frame ones, dropping some. The data contain approximately 170,000 clones, around 93% of them seen just once; the ten biggest clones take up about 4.5%. The sample in question was peripheral blood, obtained on day 0 of AZD1222 vaccination. The receptors here all came from an adult in good health. Both conserved end residues are part of each CDR3. A D gene is named only where the DNA matches it firmly. The size entry is marked missing in some rows and otherwise reads once, few, many or a size class.

CDR3: CASRIDHSTDTQYF
DNA: TGTGCCAGCAGGATAGACCATAGCACAGATACGCAGTATTTT
size: NA
length: 14
J: TRBJ2-3
V: TRBV2
D: NA

CDR3: CASRSAGSPLHF
DNA: TGTGCCAGCAGATCGGCGGGGTCACCCCTCCACTTT
size: NA
length: 12
J: TRBJ1-6
V: TRBV27
D: NA

CDR3: CASSVTGGQGEQYF
DNA: TGTGCCAGCAGTGTGACAGGGGGACAGGGCGAGCAGTACTTC
size: NA
length: 14
J: TRBJ2-7
V: TRBV27
D: TRBD1

CDR3: CASSLASKSGISSYEQYF
DNA: TGTGCCAGCAGCTTGGCCAGCAAGTCAGGGATCAGCTCCTACGAGCAGTACTTC
size: NA
length: 18
J: TRBJ2-7
V: TRBV5-8
D: NA

CDR3: CASSSTGTGFNTIYF
DNA: TGCGCCAGCAGCTCTACCGGGACAGGGTTCAACACCATATATTTT
size: NA
length: 15
J: TRBJ1-3
V: TRBV5-1
D: TRBD1

CDR3: CASSLARSRDGYQETQYF
DNA: TGCGCCAGCAGCTTGGCCAGATCGCGGGATGGATACCAAGAGACCCAGTACTTC
size: NA
length: 18
J: TRBJ2-5
V: TRBV5-1
D: NA

CDR3: CASSPRAGGNNEQFF
DNA: TGTGCCAGCTCACCACGAGCGGGAGGGAACAATGAGCAGTTCTTC
size: NA
length: 15
J: TRBJ2-1
V: TRBV18
D: TRBD2

CDR3: CASSGKVLGTPRDDTEAFF
DNA: TGTGCCAGCAGTGGGAAGGTATTAGGGACCCCAAGGGACGACACTGAAGCTTTCTTT
size: NA
length: 19
J: TRBJ1-1
V: TRBV6-1
D: NA

CDR3: CASRDGDQPQHF
DNA: TGTGCCAGCAGGGACGGCGATCAGCCCCAGCATTTT
size: NA
length: 12
J: TRBJ1-5
V: TRBV28
D: NA

CDR3: CASSFRQGNTEAFF
DNA: TGCGCCAGCAGCTTCCGACAGGGGAACACTGAAGCTTTCTTT
size: once
length: 14
J: TRBJ1-1
V: TRBV5-1
D: TRBD1

CDR3: CASSRENTIYF
DNA: TGTGCCAGCAGCCGCGAAAACACCATATATTTT
size: once
length: 11
J: TRBJ1-3
V: TRBV11-1
D: NA

CDR3: CASTQDRLYGYTF
DNA: TGTGCCAGCACCCAAGACAGGCTATATGGCTACACCTTC
size: NA
length: 13
J: TRBJ1-2
V: TRBV7-9
D: NA

CDR3: CASSLGVVERANVLTF
DNA: TGTGCCAGCAGCTTGGGAGTAGTGGAAAGGGCCAACGTCCTGACTTTC
size: NA
length: 16
J: TRBJ2-6
V: TRBV5-6
D: NA

CDR3: CASSQDRQVSYEQYF
DNA: TGTGCCAGCAGCCAAGACCGACAGGTCTCCTACGAGCAGTACTTC
size: NA
length: 15
J: TRBJ2-7
V: TRBV3-1/TRBV3-2
D: NA

CDR3: CASSPKAGSAKYSPLHF
DNA: TGTGCCAGCAGCCCCAAGGCAGGTTCCGCCAAATATTCACCCCTCCACTTT
size: NA
length: 17
J: TRBJ1-6
V: TRBV14
D: NA

CDR3: CASSRTATSGGELFF
DNA: TGTGCCAGCAGCCGGACAGCCACGTCGGGCGGGGAGCTGTTTTTT
size: NA
length: 15
J: TRBJ2-2
V: TRBV5-5
D: NA

CDR3: CAWSPQGMGETQYF
DNA: TGTGCCTGGAGTCCACAGGGGATGGGGGAGACCCAGTACTTC
size: NA
length: 14
J: TRBJ2-5
V: TRBV30
D: TRBD1

CDR3: CASSPGQPNTEAFF
DNA: TGTGCCAGCAGCCCGGGACAGCCAAACACTGAAGCTTTCTTT
size: NA
length: 14
J: TRBJ1-1
V: TRBV9
D: TRBD1

CDR3: CASRSGRMSGELFF
DNA: TGTGCCAGCAGATCGGGGAGGATGTCCGGGGAGCTGTTTTTT
size: NA
length: 14
J: TRBJ2-2
V: TRBV7-3
D: NA

CDR3: CASSAGLAGLVEQYF
DNA: TGTGCCAGCTCGGCGGGACTAGCGGGATTGGTAGAGCAGTACTTC
size: NA
length: 15
J: TRBJ2-7
V: TRBV18
D: TRBD2

CDR3: CASRGSLAERKSGANVLTF
DNA: TGCGCCAGCCGGGGCAGTCTAGCGGAGAGAAAGTCTGGGGCCAACGTCCTGACTTTC
size: few
length: 19
J: TRBJ2-6
V: TRBV5-1
D: TRBD2

CDR3: CAISESGSSYNEQFF
DNA: TGTGCCATCAGTGAGTCAGGTTCCTCCTACAATGAGCAGTTCTTC
size: NA
length: 15
J: TRBJ2-1
V: TRBV10-3
D: NA

CDR3: CASSRDENTEAFF
DNA: TGTGCCAGCTCACGGGACGAGAACACTGAAGCTTTCTTT
size: NA
length: 13
J: TRBJ1-1
V: TRBV18
D: NA

CDR3: CAIRDPGVSRNGELFF
DNA: TGTGCCATCAGAGACCCGGGAGTCTCTAGAAACGGGGAGCTGTTTTTT
size: NA
length: 16
J: TRBJ2-2
V: TRBV10-3
D: NA

CDR3: CASSGREISGANVLTF
DNA: TGCGCCAGCAGCGGACGGGAAATCTCTGGGGCCAACGTCCTGACTTTC
size: NA
length: 16
J: TRBJ2-6
V: TRBV5-1
D: NA

CDR3: CASTPGQEPQHF
DNA: TGTGCCAGCACCCCCGGACAGGAGCCCCAGCATTTT
size: NA
length: 12
J: TRBJ1-5
V: TRBV28
D: TRBD1

CDR3: CATSDPGRTSRGNEQFF
DNA: TGTGCCACCTCAGACCCCGGACGGACTAGTCGGGGCAATGAGCAGTTCTTC
size: NA
length: 17
J: TRBJ2-1
V: TRBV18
D: TRBD2

CDR3: CASSQVGVGERNEQFF
DNA: TGCGCCAGCAGCCAAGTGGGAGTAGGTGAGCGGAATGAGCAGTTCTTC
size: NA
length: 16
J: TRBJ2-1
V: TRBV4-3
D: NA

CDR3: CASSSGTGAYNEQFF
DNA: TGTGCCAGCAGTTCCGGGACAGGGGCCTACAATGAGCAGTTCTTC
size: NA
length: 15
J: TRBJ2-1
V: TRBV5-4
D: TRBD1

CDR3: CAWTSGNTIYF
DNA: TGTGCCTGGACCTCTGGAAACACCATATATTTT
size: once
length: 11
J: TRBJ1-3
V: TRBV30
D: NA

CDR3: CASGMGLAAFLNEQFF
DNA: TGTGCCAGCGGGATGGGACTAGCGGCTTTTTTGAATGAGCAGTTCTTC
size: NA
length: 16
J: TRBJ2-1
V: TRBV28
D: TRBD2

CDR3: CASSPSVSRGEGLAQYF
DNA: TGTGCCAGCAGCCCCTCGGTCTCAAGAGGGGAGGGCCTAGCGCAGTACTTC
size: NA
length: 17
J: TRBJ2-7
V: TRBV28
D: TRBD2

CDR3: CASSLSWDTSSPLHF
DNA: TGTGCCAGCAGTTTATCCTGGGACACCAGTTCACCCCTCCACTTT
size: NA
length: 15
J: TRBJ1-6
V: TRBV27
D: NA

CDR3: CASALGLTPFEQYF
DNA: TGTGCCAGCGCCCTGGGACTGACTCCTTTCGAGCAGTACTTC
size: NA
length: 14
J: TRBJ2-7
V: TRBV6-5
D: NA

CDR3: CATSSPAGGDTQYF
DNA: TGTGCCACCTCTTCCCCAGCGGGAGGAGATACGCAGTATTTT
size: NA
length: 14
J: TRBJ2-3
V: TRBV10-3
D: TRBD2

CDR3: CATNPGGFWDTGELFF
DNA: TGCGCCACCAATCCGGGAGGGTTTTGGGACACCGGGGAGCTGTTTTTT
size: once
length: 16
J: TRBJ2-2
V: TRBV5-1
D: TRBD2

CDR3: CASSESAFGYTF
DNA: TGTGCCAGCAGTGAAAGTGCTTTTGGCTACACCTTC
size: NA
length: 12
J: TRBJ1-2
V: TRBV2
D: NA

CDR3: CASSLSSALPTDTQYF
DNA: TGTGCCAGCAGTTTATCTAGCGCCCTCCCGACAGATACGCAGTATTTT
size: NA
length: 16
J: TRBJ2-3
V: TRBV27
D: NA

CDR3: CASSPGQANTEAFF
DNA: TGCGCCAGCAGCCCGGGACAGGCTAACACTGAAGCTTTCTTT
size: NA
length: 14
J: TRBJ1-1
V: TRBV5-1
D: TRBD1

CDR3: CASSLAEVASHYEQYF
DNA: TGTGCCAGCAGCTTAGCTGAAGTTGCCAGTCACTACGAGCAGTACTTC
size: NA
length: 16
J: TRBJ2-7
V: TRBV7-2
D: NA

CDR3: CAWAGGVNEQFF
DNA: TGTGCCTGGGCAGGAGGAGTCAATGAGCAGTTCTTC
size: NA
length: 12
J: TRBJ2-1
V: TRBV30
D: NA

CDR3: CASSFGQGNYGYTF
DNA: NA
size: NA
length: 14
J: TRBJ1-2
V: TRBV21-1
D: NA

CDR3: CASSLAQGPYEQYF
DNA: TGTGCCAGCAGCTTAGCACAGGGGCCCTACGAGCAGTACTTC
size: NA
length: 14
J: TRBJ2-7
V: TRBV7-9
D: TRBD1

CDR3: CASMIGAGYTF
DNA: TGTGCCAGCATGATCGGAGCCGGCTACACCTTC
size: NA
length: 11
J: TRBJ1-2
V: TRBV6-5
D: NA

CDR3: CASSALNAYEQYF
DNA: TGTGCCAGCAGTGCCCTGAACGCCTACGAGCAGTACTTC
size: NA
length: 13
J: TRBJ2-7
V: TRBV28
D: NA

CDR3: CAWSLTGELFF
DNA: TGTGCCTGGAGTCTGACCGGGGAGCTGTTTTTT
size: NA
length: 11
J: TRBJ2-2
V: TRBV30
D: NA

CDR3: CASRDRGLGSEQYF
DNA: TGTGCCAGCAGAGACAGGGGGCTAGGGAGCGAGCAGTACTTC
size: once
length: 14
J: TRBJ2-7
V: TRBV6-5
D: TRBD1

CDR3: CASSPQSGIYEQYF
DNA: TGTGCCAGCAGTCCGCAATCTGGGATCTACGAGCAGTACTTC
size: NA
length: 14
J: TRBJ2-7
V: TRBV2
D: NA

CDR3: CASSSWTADLNNEQFF
DNA: TGTGCCAGCAGCTCATGGACAGCCGACCTAAACAATGAGCAGTTCTTC
size: NA
length: 16
J: TRBJ2-1
V: TRBV3-1/TRBV3-2
D: NA

CDR3: CASNALDGTGDQETQYF
DNA: TGTGCCAGCAATGCCTTGGATGGGACAGGAGACCAAGAGACCCAGTACTTC
size: NA
length: 17
J: TRBJ2-5
V: TRBV2
D: TRBD1

CDR3: CASSLDSSGANVLTF
DNA: TGTGCCAGCAGTTTAGACAGCTCTGGGGCCAACGTCCTGACTTTC
size: NA
length: 15
J: TRBJ2-6
V: TRBV28
D: NA

CDR3: CASSFSEGLATIYF
DNA: TGTGCCAGCAGTTTTTCGGAAGGGTTGGCCACCATATATTTT
size: once
length: 14
J: TRBJ1-3
V: TRBV28
D: NA

CDR3: CASSLGVTLGTEAFF
DNA: TGCGCCAGCAGCTTGGGGGTTACTTTAGGGACTGAAGCTTTCTTT
size: NA
length: 15
J: TRBJ1-1
V: TRBV5-1
D: NA

CDR3: CASSPNRPSDTEAFF
DNA: TGCGCCAGCAGCCCCAACCGACCCTCGGACACTGAAGCTTTCTTT
size: NA
length: 15
J: TRBJ1-1
V: TRBV5-1
D: NA